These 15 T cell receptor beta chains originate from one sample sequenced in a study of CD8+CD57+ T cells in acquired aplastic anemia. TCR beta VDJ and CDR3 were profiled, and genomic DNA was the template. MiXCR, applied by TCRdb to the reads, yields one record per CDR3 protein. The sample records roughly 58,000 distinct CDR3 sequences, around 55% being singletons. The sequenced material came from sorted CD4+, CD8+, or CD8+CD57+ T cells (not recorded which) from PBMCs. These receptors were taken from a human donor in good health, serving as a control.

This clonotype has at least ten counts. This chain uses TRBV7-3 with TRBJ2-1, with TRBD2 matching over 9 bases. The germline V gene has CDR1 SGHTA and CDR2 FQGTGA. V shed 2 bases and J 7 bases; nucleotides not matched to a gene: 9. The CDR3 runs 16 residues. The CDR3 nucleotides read TGTGCCAGCAGCTTAGTGCGGGAGGGGAGAGGGAATGAGCAGTTCTTC. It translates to CASSLVREGRGNEQFF.

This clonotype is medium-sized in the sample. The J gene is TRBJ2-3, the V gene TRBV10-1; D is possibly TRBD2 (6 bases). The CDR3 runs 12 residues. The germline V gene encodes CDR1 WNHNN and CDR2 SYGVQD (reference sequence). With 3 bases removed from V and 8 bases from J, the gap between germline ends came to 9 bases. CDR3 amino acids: CASSDSGLTQYF. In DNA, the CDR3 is TGCGCCAGCAGTGATAGCGGCCTTACGCAGTATTTT.

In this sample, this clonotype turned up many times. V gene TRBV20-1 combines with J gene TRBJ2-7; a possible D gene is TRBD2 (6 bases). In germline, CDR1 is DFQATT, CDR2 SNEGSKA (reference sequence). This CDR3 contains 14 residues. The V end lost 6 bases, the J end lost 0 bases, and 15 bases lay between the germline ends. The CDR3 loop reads CSAPPSASSYEQYF. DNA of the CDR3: TGCAGTGCACCTCCTAGCGCCAGCTCCTACGAGCAGTACTTC.

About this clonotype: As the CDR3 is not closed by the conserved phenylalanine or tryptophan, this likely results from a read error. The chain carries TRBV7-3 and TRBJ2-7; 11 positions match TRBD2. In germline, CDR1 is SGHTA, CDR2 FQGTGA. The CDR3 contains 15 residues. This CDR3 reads CASSLAGGPVGEQYL. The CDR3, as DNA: TGTGCTAGCAGCTTAGCGGGAGGGCCGGTTGGGGAGCAGTACCTC.

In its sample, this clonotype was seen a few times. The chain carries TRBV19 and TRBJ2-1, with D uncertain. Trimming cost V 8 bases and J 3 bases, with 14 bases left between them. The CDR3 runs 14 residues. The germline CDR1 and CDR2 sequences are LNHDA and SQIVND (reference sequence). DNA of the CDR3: TGTGCCAGTTGTAGGTCCGGAGTCTACAATGAGCAGTTCTTC. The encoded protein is CASCRSGVYNEQFF.

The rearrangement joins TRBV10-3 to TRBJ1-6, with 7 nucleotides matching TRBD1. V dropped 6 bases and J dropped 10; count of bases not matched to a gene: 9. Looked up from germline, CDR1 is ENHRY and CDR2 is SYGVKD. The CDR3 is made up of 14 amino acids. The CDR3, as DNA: TGTGCCATCAGAGAAGACAGGGTTGTCTCACCCCTCCACTTT. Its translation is CAIREDRVVSPLHF.

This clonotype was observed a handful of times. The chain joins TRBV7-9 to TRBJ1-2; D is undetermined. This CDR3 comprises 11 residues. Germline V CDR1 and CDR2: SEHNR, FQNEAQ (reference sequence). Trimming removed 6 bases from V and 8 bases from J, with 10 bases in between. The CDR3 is CASRNSRGYTF. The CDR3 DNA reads TGTGCCAGCAGAAACAGCCGGGGCTACACCTTC.

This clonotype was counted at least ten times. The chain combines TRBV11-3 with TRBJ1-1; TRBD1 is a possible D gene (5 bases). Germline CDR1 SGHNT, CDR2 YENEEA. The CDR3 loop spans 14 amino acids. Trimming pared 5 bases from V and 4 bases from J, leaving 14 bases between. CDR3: CASSASGLSTEAFF. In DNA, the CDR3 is TGTGCCAGCAGCGCCTCAGGGTTGAGCACTGAAGCTTTCTTT.

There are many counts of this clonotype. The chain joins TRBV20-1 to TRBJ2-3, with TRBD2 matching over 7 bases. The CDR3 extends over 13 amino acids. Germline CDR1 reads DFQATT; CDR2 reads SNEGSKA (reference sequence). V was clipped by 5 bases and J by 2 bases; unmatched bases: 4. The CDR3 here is CSAVLAPTDTQYF. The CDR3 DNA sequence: TGCAGTGCTGTACTAGCGCCCACAGATACGCAGTATTTT.

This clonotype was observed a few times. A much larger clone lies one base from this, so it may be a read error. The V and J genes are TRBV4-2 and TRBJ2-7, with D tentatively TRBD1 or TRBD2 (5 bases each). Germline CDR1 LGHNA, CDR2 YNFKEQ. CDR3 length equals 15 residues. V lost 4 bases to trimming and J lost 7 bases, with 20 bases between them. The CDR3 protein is CASSRQTDLRREQYF. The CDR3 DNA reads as TGTGCCAGCAGCCGGCAGACAGACCTTCGGAGGGAGCAGTACTTC.

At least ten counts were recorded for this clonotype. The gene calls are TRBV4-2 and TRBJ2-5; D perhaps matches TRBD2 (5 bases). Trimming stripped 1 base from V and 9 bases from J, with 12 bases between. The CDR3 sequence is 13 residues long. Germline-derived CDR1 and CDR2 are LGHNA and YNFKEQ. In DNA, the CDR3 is TGTGCCAGCAGCCAAGGGACTGGGTGGTCCCAGTACTTC. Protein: CASSQGTGWSQYF.

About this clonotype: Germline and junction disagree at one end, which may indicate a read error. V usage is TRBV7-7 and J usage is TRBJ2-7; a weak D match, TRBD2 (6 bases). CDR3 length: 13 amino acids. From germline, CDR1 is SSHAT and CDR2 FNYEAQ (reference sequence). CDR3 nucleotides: TGTGCCAGCAGTTTAGTGGGGGGCTACGAGCAGTACTTC. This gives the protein CASSLVGGYEQYF.

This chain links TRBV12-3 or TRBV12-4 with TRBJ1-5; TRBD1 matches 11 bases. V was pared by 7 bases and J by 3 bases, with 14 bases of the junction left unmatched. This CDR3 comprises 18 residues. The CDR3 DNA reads TGTGCCAGCACCCTTGGGGACAGGGGGGCTGTTCCCAATCAGCCCCAGCATTTT. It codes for CASTLGDRGAVPNQPQHF.

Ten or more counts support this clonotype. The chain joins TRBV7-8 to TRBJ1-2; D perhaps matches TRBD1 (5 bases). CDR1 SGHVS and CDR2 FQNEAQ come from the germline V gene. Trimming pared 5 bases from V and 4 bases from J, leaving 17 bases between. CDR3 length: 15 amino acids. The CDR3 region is CASSPGTQVAYGYTF. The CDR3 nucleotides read TGTGCCAGCAGCCCCGGGACCCAGGTGGCCTATGGCTACACCTTC.

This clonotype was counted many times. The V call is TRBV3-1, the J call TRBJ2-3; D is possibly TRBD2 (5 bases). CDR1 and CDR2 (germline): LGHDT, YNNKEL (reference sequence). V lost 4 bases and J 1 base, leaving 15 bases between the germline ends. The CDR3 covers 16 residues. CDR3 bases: TGTGCCAGCAGCCCCTCGGGGATACGGGGCACAGATACGCAGTATTTT. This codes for CASSPSGIRGTDTQYF.